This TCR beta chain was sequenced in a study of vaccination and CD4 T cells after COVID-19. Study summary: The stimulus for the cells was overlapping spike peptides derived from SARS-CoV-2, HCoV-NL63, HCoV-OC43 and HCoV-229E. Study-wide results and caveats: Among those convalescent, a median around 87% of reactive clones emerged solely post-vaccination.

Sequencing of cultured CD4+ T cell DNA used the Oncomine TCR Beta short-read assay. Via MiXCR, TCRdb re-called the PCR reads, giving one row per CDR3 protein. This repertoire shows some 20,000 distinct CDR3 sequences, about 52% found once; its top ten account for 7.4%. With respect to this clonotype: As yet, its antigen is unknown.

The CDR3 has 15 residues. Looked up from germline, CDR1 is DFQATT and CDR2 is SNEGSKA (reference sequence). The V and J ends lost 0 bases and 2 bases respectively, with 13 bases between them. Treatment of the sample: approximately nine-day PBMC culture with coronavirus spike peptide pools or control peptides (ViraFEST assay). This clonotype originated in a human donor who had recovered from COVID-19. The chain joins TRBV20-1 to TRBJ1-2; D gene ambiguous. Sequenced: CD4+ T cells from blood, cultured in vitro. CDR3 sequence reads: CSARDRRTENYGYTF. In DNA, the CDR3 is TGCAGTGCTAGAGATCGGAGGACGGAAAACTATGGCTACACCTTC.